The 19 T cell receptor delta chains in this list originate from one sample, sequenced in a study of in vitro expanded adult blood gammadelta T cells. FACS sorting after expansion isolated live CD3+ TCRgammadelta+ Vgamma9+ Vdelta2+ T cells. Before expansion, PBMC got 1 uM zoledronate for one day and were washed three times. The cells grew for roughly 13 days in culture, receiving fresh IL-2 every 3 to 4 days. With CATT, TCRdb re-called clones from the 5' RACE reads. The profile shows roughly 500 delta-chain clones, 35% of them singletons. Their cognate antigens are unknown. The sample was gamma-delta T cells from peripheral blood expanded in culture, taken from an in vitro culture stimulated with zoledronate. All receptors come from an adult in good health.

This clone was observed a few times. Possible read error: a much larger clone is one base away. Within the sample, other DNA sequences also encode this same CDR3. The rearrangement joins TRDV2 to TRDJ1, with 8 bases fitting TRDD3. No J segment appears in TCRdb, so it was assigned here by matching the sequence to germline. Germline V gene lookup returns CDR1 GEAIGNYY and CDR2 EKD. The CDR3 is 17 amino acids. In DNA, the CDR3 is TGTGCCTGTGACGTCGTCGCCCCCCTGGGGGACACTGATAAACTCATCTTT. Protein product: CACDVVAPLGDTDKLIF.

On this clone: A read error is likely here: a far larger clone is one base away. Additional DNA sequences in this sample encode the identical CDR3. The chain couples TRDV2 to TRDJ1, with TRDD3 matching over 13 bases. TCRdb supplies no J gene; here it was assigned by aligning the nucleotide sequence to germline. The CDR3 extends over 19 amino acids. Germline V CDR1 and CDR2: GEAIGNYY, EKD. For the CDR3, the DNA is TGTGCCTGTGACGATGTACTGGGGGATACGCCCGGGTACACAGATAAACTCATCTTT. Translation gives CACDDVLGDTPGYTDKLIF.

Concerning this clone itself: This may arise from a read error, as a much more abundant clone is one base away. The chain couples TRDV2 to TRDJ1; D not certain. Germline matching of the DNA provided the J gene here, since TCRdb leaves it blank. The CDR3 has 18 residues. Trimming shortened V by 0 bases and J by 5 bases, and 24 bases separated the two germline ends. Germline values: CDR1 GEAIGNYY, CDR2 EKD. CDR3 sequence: CACDTLRGPNGERDKLIF. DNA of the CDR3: TGTGCCTGTGACACCCTTCGGGGCCCGAACGGCGAGAGAGATAAACTCATCTTT.

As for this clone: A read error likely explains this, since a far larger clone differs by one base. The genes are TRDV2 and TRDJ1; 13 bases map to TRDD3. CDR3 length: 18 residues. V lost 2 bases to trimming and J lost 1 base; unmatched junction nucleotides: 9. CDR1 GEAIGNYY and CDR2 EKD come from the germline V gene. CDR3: CACDSILGDTHITDKLIF. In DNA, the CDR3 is TGTGCCTGTGACAGCATACTGGGGGATACGCATATCACCGATAAACTCATCTTT.

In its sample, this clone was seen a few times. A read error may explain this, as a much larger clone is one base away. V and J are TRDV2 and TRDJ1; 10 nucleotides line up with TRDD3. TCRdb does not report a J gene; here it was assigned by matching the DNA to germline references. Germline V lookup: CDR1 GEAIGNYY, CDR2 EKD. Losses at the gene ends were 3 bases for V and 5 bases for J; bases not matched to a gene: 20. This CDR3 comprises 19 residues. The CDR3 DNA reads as TGTGCCTGTGACCCAGCTCTTCCGGGTGGGGGATACCGCACTGATAAACTCATCTTT. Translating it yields CACDPALPGGGYRTDKLIF.

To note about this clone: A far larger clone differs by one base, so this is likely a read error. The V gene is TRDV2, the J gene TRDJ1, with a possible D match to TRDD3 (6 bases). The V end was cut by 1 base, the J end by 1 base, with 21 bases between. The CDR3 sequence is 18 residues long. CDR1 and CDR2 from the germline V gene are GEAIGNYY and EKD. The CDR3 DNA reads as TGTGCCTGTGACACAGTTCATCATATACTGGGAGCCACCGATAAACTCATCTTT. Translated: CACDTVHHILGATDKLIF.

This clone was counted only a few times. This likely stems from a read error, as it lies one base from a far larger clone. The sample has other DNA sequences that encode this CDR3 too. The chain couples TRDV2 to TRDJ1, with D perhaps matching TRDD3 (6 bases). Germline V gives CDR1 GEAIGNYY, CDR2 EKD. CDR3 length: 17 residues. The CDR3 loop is CACDTLGNQGDTDKLIF. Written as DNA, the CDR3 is TGTGCCTGTGACACCCTGGGGAACCAGGGGGACACAGATAAACTCATCTTT.

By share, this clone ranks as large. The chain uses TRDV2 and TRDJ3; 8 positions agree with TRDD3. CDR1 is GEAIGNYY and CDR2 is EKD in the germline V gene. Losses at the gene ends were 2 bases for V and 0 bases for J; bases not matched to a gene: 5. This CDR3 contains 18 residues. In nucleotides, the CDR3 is TGTGCCTGTGACATGGGGGATCACAGCTCCTGGGACACCCGACAGATGTTTTTC. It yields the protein CACDMGDHSSWDTRQMFF.

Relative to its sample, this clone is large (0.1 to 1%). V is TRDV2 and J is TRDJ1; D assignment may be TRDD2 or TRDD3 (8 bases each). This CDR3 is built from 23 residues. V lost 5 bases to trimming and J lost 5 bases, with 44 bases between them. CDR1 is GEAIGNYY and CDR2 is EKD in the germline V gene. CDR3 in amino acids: CACVQMNAGLPKGLGGPQDKLIF. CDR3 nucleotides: TGTGCCTGTGTCCAGATGAACGCCGGCCTTCCTAAAGGACTGGGGGGCCCACAAGATAAACTCATCTTT.

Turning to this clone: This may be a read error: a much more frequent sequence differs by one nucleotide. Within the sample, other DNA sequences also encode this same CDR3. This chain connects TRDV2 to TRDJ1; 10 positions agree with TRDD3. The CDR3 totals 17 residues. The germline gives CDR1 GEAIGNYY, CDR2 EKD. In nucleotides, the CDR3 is TGTGCCTGTGACACTTTGACTGGGGGATCGTACACAGATAAACTCATCTTT. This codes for CACDTLTGGSYTDKLIF.

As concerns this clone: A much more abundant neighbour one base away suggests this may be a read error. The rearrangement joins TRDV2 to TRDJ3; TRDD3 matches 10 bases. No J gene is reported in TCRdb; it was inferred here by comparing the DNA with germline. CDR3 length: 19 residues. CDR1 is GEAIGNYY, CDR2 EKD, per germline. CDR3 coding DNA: TGTGCCTGTGACAAACTGGGGGATGGGAGCTCCTGGGACACACGACAGATGTTTTTC. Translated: CACDKLGDGSSWDTRQMFF.

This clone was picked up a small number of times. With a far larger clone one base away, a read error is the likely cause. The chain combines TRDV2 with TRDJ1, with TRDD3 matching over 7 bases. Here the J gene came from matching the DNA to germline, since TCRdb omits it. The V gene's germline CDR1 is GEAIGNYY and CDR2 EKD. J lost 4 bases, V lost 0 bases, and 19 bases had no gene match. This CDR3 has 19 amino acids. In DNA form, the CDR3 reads TGTGCCTGTGACACCGTACTGGGGTCCCGCAAGGGCCTCATCGATAAACTCATCTTT. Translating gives CACDTVLGSRKGLIDKLIF.

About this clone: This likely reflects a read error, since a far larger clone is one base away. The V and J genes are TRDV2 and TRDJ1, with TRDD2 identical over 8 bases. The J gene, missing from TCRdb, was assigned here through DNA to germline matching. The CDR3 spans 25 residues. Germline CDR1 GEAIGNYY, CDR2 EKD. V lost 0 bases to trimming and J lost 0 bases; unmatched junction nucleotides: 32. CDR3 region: CACDTVGLPILGDVHAVRYTDKLIF. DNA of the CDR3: TGTGCCTGTGACACCGTAGGCCTTCCTATTCTTGGGGATGTCCACGCGGTACGGTACACCGATAAACTCATCTTT.

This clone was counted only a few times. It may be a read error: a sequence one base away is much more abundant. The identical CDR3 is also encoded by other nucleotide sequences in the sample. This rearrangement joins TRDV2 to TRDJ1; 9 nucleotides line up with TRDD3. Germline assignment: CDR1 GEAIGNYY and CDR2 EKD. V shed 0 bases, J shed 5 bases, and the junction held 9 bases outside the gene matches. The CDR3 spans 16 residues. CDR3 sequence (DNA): TGTGCCTGTGACACCGTGGGGGATAGTGGAACAGATAAACTCATCTTT. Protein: CACDTVGDSGTDKLIF.

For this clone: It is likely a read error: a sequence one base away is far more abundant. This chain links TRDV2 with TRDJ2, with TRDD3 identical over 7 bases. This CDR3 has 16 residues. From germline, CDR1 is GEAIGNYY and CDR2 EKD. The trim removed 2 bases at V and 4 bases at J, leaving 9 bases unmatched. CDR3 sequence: CACDRLGTLGTAQLFF. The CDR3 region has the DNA TGTGCCTGTGACAGACTGGGGACATTAGGGACAGCACAACTCTTCTTT.

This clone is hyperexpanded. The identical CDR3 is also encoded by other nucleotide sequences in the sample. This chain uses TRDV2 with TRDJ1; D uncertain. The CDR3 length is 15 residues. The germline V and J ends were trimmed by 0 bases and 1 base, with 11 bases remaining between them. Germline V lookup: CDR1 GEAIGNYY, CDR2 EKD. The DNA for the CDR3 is TGTGCCTGTGACACCGCTTTTCCCCGCACCGATAAACTCATCTTT. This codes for CACDTAFPRTDKLIF.

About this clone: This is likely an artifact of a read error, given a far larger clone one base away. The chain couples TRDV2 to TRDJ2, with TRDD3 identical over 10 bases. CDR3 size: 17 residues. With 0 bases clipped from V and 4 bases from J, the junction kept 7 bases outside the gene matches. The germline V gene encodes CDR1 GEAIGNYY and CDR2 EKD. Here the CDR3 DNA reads TGTGCCTGTGACACCGTACTGGGGGATGCGGGGACAGCACAACTCTTCTTT. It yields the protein CACDTVLGDAGTAQLFF.

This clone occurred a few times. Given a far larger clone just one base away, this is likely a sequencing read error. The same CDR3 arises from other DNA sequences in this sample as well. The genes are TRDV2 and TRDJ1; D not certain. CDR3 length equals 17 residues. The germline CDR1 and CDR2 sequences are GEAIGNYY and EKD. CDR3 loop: CACDGVSPLYHTDKLIF. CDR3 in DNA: TGTGCCTGTGACGGGGTATCTCCTCTTTACCACACAGATAAACTCATCTTT.

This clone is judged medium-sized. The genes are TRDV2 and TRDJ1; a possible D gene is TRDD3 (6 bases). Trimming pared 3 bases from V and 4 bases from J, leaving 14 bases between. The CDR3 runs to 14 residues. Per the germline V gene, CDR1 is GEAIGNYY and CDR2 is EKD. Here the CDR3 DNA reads TGTGCCTGTGACGCCCTGGGGAGTTACGATAAACTCATCTTT. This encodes CACDALGSYDKLIF.